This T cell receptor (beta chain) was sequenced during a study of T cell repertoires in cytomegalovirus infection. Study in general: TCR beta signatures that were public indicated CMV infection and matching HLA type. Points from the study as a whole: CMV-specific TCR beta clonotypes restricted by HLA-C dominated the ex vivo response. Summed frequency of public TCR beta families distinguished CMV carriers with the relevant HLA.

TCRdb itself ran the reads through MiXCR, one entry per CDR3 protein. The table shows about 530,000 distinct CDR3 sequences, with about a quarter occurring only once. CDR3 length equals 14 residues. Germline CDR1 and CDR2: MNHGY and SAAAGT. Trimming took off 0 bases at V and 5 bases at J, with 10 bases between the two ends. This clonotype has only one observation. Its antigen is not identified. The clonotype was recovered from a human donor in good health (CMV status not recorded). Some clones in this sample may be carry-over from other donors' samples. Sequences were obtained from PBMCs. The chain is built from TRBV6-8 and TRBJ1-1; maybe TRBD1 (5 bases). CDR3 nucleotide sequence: TGTGCCAGCAGTTACTCTTGGGGGAAAACTGAAGCTTTCTTT. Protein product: CASSYSWGKTEAFF.